This T cell receptor beta chain was recovered during a study of tissue T cells after allogeneic stem cell transplantation. Overall study findings and caveats: Motif-based clustering found tissue-specific repertoire signatures shared across patients, though few clones were shared.

Sequencing used immunoSEQ multiplex PCR; TCRdb keeps in-frame clones, though not all of them. This sample carries 3,000 to 4,000 clones, 40% to 50% of them seen once, and the ten largest clones take 25% to 35%. As regards this clone: Its antigen is currently unknown. Here the gene names and germline are mouse.

Indicated time point: mouse harvest day 14 after allogeneic transplant. Each mouse received 10^7 T-cell-depleted marrow cells plus 10^6 splenic CD5+ T cells by tail vein. Tissues came from B6→BALB/c major-mismatch GVHD mice at day 7 or 14. The sequence derives from a female BALB/c mouse given C57BL/6 T cells with graft-versus-host disease after an allogeneic hematopoietic cell transplant. Material for sequencing was gut tissue.

Incomplete CDR3 DNA: TGCACCTGCAGTGCAGAGAGGGGGAGCTCCTATGAACAGTAC. This gives the protein CTCSAERGSSYEQY. The entire CDR3 protein reads CTCSAERGSSYEQYF. This chain connects TRBV1 to TRBJ2-7; TRBD1 might be the D (6 bases). The sequence runs out 1 residue before the end of the CDR3; the remainder is reconstructed from the germline J gene. Germline values: CDR1 NSQYPW, CDR2 LRSPGD (reference sequence). Trimming pared 0 bases from V and 0 bases from J, leaving 9 bases between. The length of the CDR3 is 15 residues.